These 7 T cell receptor beta chains came from one sample sequenced in a study of neurological immune-mediated disorders. Each CDR3 protein is one row after TCRdb ran MiXCR on the 5' RACE reads. The table records some 60,000 distinct CDR3 sequences, more than 4% of them present only once. Input material: PBMCs. These receptors all stem from a woman between 45 and 60 years old with multiple sclerosis.

This clonotype appeared a few times. This chain connects TRBV27 to TRBJ2-7; 9 nucleotides agree with TRBD1. The germline gives CDR1 MNHEY, CDR2 SMNVEV (reference sequence). CDR3 length equals 14 residues. V shed 5 bases and J 2 bases; nucleotides not matched to a gene: 4. The CDR3 protein is CASSGDRAPYEQYF. CDR3 DNA sequence: TGTGCCAGCAGTGGGGACAGGGCCCCCTACGAGCAGTACTTC.

This clonotype has a count of ten or more. The chain uses TRBV29-1 and TRBJ1-2; D is uncertain. V gave up 6 bases and J gave up 10 bases, with 18 bases separating them. Germline CDR1 and CDR2: SQVTM and ANQGSEA. The CDR3 sequence is 12 residues long. The CDR3 reads CSVGGRVDDYTF. The CDR3 coding sequence is TGCAGCGTCGGAGGGAGGGTTGATGACTACACCTTC. The full variable domain, with the rest looked up from reference TRBV29-1 and TRBJ1-2, is SAVISQKPSRDICQRGTSLTIQCQVDSQVTMMFWYRQQPGQSLTLIATANQGSEATYESGFVIDKFPISRPNLTFSTLTVSNMSPEDSSIYLCSVGGRVDDYTFGSGTRLTVV.

This clonotype was seen more than once but under ten times. The chain combines TRBV12-3 or TRBV12-4 with TRBJ1-1, with D possibly being TRBD1 (5 bases). The CDR3 sequence is 15 residues long. Trimming left V 5 bases short and J 0 bases short, with 13 bases between. The CDR3 reads CASSPELTVNTEAFF. The CDR3 nucleotides read TGTGCCAGCAGTCCTGAATTGACAGTGAACACTGAAGCTTTCTTT.

The V and J genes are TRBV7-2 and TRBJ2-5, with D unclear. Germline-derived CDR1 and CDR2 are SGHTA and FQGNSA. V lost 5 bases and J 2 bases, leaving 12 bases between the germline ends. CDR3 size: 14 residues. CDR3 loop: CASSVDPKQETQYF. The CDR3 DNA sequence: TGTGCCAGCAGCGTGGACCCAAAACAAGAGACCCAGTACTTC. Looking up the rest from reference TRBV7-2 and TRBJ2-5 gives the full variable domain: GAGVSQSPSNKVTEKGKDVELRCDPISGHTALYWYRQSLGQGLEFLIYFQGNSAPDKSGLPSDRFSAERTGGSVSTLTIQRTQQEDSAVYLCASSVDPKQETQYFGPGTRLLVL.

Ten or more counts support this clonotype. CDR3 bases: TGCAGTGCTAACTCAAACACGGGGTATGGCTACACCTTC. Its protein is CSANSNTGYGYTF. This chain uses TRBV20-1 with TRBJ1-2; D is unresolved. The CDR3 has 13 residues. The V gene's germline CDR1 is DFQATT and CDR2 SNEGSKA (reference sequence). Trimming removed 4 bases from V and 5 bases from J, with 14 bases in between.

This clonotype was seen ten or more times. This chain joins TRBV5-6 and TRBJ2-1, with 7 positions matching TRBD1. V was clipped by 3 bases and J by 8 bases; unmatched bases: 11. Looked up from germline, CDR1 is SGHDT and CDR2 is YYEEEE. The CDR3 is 15 amino acids. The CDR3 reads CASSSRDSPADEQFF. The CDR3 bases are TGTGCCAGCAGCTCCCGGGACAGCCCGGCAGATGAGCAGTTCTTC.

This clonotype was seen repeatedly, ten times or more. This chain uses TRBV5-1 with TRBJ2-3; 10 nucleotides line up with TRBD2. After removal of 2 bases from V and 2 bases from J, the junction contained 5 bases not matched to a gene. Germline V gene lookup returns CDR1 SGHRS and CDR2 YFSETQ. The CDR3 has 16 amino acids. The CDR3 region is CASSLNLAGDTDTQYF. The DNA of the CDR3 is TGCGCCAGCAGCTTAAACCTAGCGGGGGACACAGATACGCAGTATTTT.